This note documents a single TCR beta chain sequence. Method: immunoSEQ multiplex PCR; TCRdb's copy keeps in-frame clones and lacks some. This sample has about 150,000 clones, with about 83% found just once. The sample is drawn from a study of blood T cell repertoires in COVID-19. V shed 7 bases and J shed 6 bases, with 15 bases lying between them. The V gene's germline CDR1 is KGHDR and CDR2 SFDVKD. The CDR3 totals 14 residues. The TCR was taken from a woman in her 50s with active or convalescent COVID-19. Sequenced sample: peripheral blood. The chain has TRBV24-1 and TRBJ1-5, with D perhaps TRBD1 (5 bases). The CDR3 sequence is CATSPGGGTQPQHF. In DNA form, the CDR3 reads TGTGCCACCAGCCCCGGGGGGGGAACTCAGCCCCAGCATTTT.